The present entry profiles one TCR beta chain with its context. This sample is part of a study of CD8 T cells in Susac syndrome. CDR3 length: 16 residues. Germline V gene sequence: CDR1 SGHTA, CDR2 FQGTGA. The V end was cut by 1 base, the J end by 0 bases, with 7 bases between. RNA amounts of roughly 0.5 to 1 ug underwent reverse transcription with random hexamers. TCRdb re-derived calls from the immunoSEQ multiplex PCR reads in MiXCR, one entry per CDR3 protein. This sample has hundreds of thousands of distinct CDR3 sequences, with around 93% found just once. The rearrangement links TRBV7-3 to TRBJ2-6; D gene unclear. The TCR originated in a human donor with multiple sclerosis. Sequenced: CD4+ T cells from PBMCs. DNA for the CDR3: TGTGCCAGCAGCTTAAGTCCATACTCTGGGGCCAACGTCCTGACTTTC. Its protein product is CASSLSPYSGANVLTF.